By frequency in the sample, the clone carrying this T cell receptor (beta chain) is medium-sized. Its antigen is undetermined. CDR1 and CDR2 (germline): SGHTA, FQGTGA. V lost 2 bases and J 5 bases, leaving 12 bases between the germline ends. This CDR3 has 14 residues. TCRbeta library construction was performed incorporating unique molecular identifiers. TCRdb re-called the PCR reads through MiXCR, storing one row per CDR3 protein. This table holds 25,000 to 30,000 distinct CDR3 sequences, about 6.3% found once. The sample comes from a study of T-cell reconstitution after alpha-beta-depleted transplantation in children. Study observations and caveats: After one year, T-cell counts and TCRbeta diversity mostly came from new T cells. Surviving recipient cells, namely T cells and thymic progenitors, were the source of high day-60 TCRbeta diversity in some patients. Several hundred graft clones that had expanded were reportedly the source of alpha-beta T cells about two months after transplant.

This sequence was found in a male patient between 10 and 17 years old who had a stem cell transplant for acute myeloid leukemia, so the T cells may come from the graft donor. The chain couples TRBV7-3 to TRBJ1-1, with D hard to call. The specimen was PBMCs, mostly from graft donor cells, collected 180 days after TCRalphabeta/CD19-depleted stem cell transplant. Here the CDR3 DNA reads TGTGCCAGCAGCTTAGGTGGTCTCGAAACTGAAGCTTTCTTT. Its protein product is CASSLGGLETEAFF.